The 15 T cell receptor beta chains given below trace back to one sample, sequenced in a study of shared clonotypes between healthy human individuals. Generated by immunoSEQ multiplex PCR, the TCRdb table keeps only in-frame clones and is missing some. Of about 700,000 clones detected, just over 90% appear once; the ten largest clones hold about a quarter. Positive CCR7 selection of CD45RO-negative cells yielded the naive CD8 cells, and terminally differentiated effector memory CD45RA+ cells were excluded. The specimen was naive CD8+ T cells sorted from blood. These receptors all stem from a man aged 25 to 40 in good health.

The CDR3 sequence is CASSHESTGLPSGANVLTF. CDR3 bases: TGTGCCAGCAGTCATGAATCGACAGGGTTGCCCTCCGGGGCCAACGTCCTGACTTTC. The chain links TRBV27 to TRBJ2-6; 7 bases align to TRBD1. The CDR3 has 19 amino acids. Germline values: CDR1 MNHEY, CDR2 SMNVEV (reference sequence). V lost 5 bases and J lost 4; bases outside the gene matches: 17. Looking up the rest from reference TRBV27 and TRBJ2-6 gives the full variable domain: EAQVTQNPRYLITVTGKKLTVTCSQNMNHEYMSWYRQDPGLGLRQIYYSMNVEVTDKGDVPEGYKVSRKEKRNFPLILESPSPNQTSLYFCASSHESTGLPSGANVLTFGAGSRLTVL.

This chain uses TRBV7-2 with TRBJ2-7, with unresolved D. The ends were cut back, 3 bases at V and 1 base at J, with 16 bases in the middle. The CDR3 is made up of 16 amino acids. CDR1 and CDR2 from the germline V gene are SGHTA and FQGNSA. CDR3 nucleotide sequence: TGTGCCAGCAGCTTCTCTGGGCAGCCACCTTCCTACGAGCAGTACTTC. Translated, it gives CASSFSGQPPSYEQYF.

The chain has TRBV5-5 and TRBJ1-4, with 10 nucleotides matching TRBD1. The germline gives CDR1 SGHKS, CDR2 YYEKEE (reference sequence). Losses at the gene ends were 0 bases for V and 4 bases for J; bases not matched to a gene: 6. CDR3 length equals 17 residues. CDR3 DNA: TGTGCCAGCAGCTTGGGTATTCGGGACAGGGGTAATGAAAAACTGTTTTTT. It encodes CASSLGIRDRGNEKLFF. The whole variable domain, filled in from reference TRBV5-5 and TRBJ1-4, reads DAGVTQSPTHLIKTRGQQVTLRCSPISGHKSVSWYQQVLGQGPQFIFQYYEKEERGRGNFPDRFSARQFPNYSSELNVNALLLGDSALYLCASSLGIRDRGNEKLFFGSGTQLSVL.

This chain joins TRBV21-1 and TRBJ1-6; whether TRBD1, the table's D call, matches the DNA was not checked. TRBV21-1 is flagged as a pseudogene. The CDR3 covers 18 residues. CDR3 sequence (DNA): TGTGCCAGCAGCCCTTCCGGACAGGGGGTTCTATTTAATTCACCCCTCCACTTT. Amino acids: CASSPSGQGVLFNSPLHF.

The V call is TRBV18, the J call TRBJ1-4; 8 bases align to TRBD1. Per the germline V gene, CDR1 is KGHSH and CDR2 is LQKENI. Trimming at V came to 3 bases and at J to 8 bases, leaving 11 bases not matched to a gene. This CDR3 has 16 amino acids. CDR3 in amino acids: CASSPPPTGVREKLFF. CDR3 nucleotide sequence: TGTGCCAGCTCACCGCCCCCGACAGGGGTAAGGGAAAAACTGTTTTTT.

The chain links TRBV29-1 to TRBJ2-7; D may be TRBD1 (6 bases). The length of the CDR3 is 11 residues. Germline CDR1 reads SQVTM; CDR2 reads ANQGSEA. The germline V and J ends were trimmed by 4 bases and 6 bases, with 10 bases remaining between them. Here the CDR3 DNA reads TGCAGCGTTGCTTCAGGGGTCGAGCAGTACTTC. As protein: CSVASGVEQYF.

The chain has TRBV7-8 and TRBJ1-4; D gene ambiguous. V lost 5 bases and J 8 bases, leaving 18 bases between the germline ends. CDR1 is SGHVS, CDR2 FQNEAQ, per germline. The CDR3 length is 15 residues. CDR3 DNA: TGTGCCAGCAGCCCCAGAGGTGGGAGGCGGGAAAAACTGTTTTTT. Encoded protein: CASSPRGGRREKLFF.

The chain recombines TRBV14 with TRBJ2-3, with 8 bases identical to TRBD2. After removal of 1 base from V and 5 bases from J, the junction contained 8 bases not matched to a gene. Germline V gene lookup returns CDR1 SGHDN and CDR2 FVKESK. The CDR3 is 16 residues long. CDR3 sequence: CASSQAGGPNRDTQYF. CDR3 bases: TGTGCCAGCAGCCAAGCGGGAGGGCCCAATAGAGATACGCAGTATTTT.

This chain uses TRBV29-1 with TRBJ2-1, with D tentatively TRBD1 (8 bases). Trimming removed 7 bases from V and 5 bases from J, with 24 bases in between. Germline V gene data show CDR1 as SQVTM and CDR2 as ANQGSEA. This CDR3 is 16 amino acids long. The CDR3 protein is CSDPTSGDRTNNEQFF. CDR3 coding DNA: TGCAGCGACCCCACGAGCGGGGACAGGACTAACAATGAGCAGTTCTTC.

The count of this clone is one. The CDR3 DNA follows: TGTGCCAGCTCCACGGGACAGGGCTACAATGAGCAGTTCTTC. This sequence encodes CASSTGQGYNEQFF. This chain joins TRBV18 and TRBJ2-1; 9 bases agree with TRBD1. The CDR3 length is 14 residues. Germline lookup yields CDR1 KGHSH and CDR2 LQKENI. After removal of 6 bases from V and 3 bases from J, the junction contained 3 bases not matched to a gene. Full variable domain (missing parts from reference TRBV18 and TRBJ2-1): NAGVMQNPRHLVRRRGQEARLRCSPMKGHSHVYWYRQLPEEGLKFMVYLQKENIIDESGMPKERFSAEFPKEGPSILRIQQVVRGDSAAYFCASSTGQGYNEQFFGPGTRLTVL.

J is TRBJ2-1 and V is TRBV18, with 10 bases that match TRBD2. Germline V CDR1 and CDR2: KGHSH, LQKENI. CDR3 size: 19 residues. After removal of 0 bases from V and 5 bases from J, the junction contained 13 bases not matched to a gene. The CDR3 sequence: CASSPPGFEREGTHNEQFF. CDR3 bases: TGTGCCAGCTCACCACCGGGTTTCGAGCGGGAGGGCACCCACAATGAGCAGTTCTTC.

V is TRBV20-1 and J is TRBJ2-2; D is ambiguous. Per the germline V gene, CDR1 is DFQATT and CDR2 is SNEGSKA (reference sequence). V lost 4 bases and J 6 bases, leaving 6 bases between the germline ends. The CDR3 has 11 residues. CDR3 amino acids: CSAKFAGELFF. DNA of the CDR3: TGCAGTGCTAAGTTCGCCGGGGAGCTGTTTTTT.

This chain uses TRBV7-6 with TRBJ2-1, with TRBD2 matching 10 bases. The CDR3 spans 17 residues. Germline V lookup: CDR1 SGHVS, CDR2 FNYEAQ. V lost 4 bases, J lost 0 bases, and 6 bases stayed unmatched. The CDR3 protein is CASSSLAGVFSYNEQFF. The CDR3 coding sequence is TGTGCCAGCAGCTCGCTAGCGGGAGTCTTCTCCTACAATGAGCAGTTCTTC.

This chain uses TRBV7-8 with TRBJ1-1; 10 bases match TRBD1. The CDR3 totals 16 residues. The junction had 11 bases not matched to a gene; V was cut back by 5 bases and J by 5 bases. Germline V lookup: CDR1 SGHVS, CDR2 FQNEAQ. The CDR3 nucleotides read TGTGCCAGCAGCCGGGGACAGGGGAAAGGGAAAACTGAAGCTTTCTTT. Protein sequence: CASSRGQGKGKTEAFF.

This chain links TRBV7-8 with TRBJ2-3, with 11 bases matching TRBD1. This CDR3 is built from 17 residues. V trimming: 2 bases; J trimming: 5 bases; junction bases outside the gene matches: 9. The germline gives CDR1 SGHVS, CDR2 FQNEAQ. The CDR3 loop is CASSLRRGQGARDTQYF. DNA of the CDR3: TGTGCCAGCAGCTTAAGACGAGGACAGGGGGCGCGAGATACGCAGTATTTT. Supplemented by reference TRBV7-8 and TRBJ2-3, the full variable domain reads GAGVSQSPRYKVAKRGQDVALRCDPISGHVSLFWYQQALGQGPEFLTYFQNEAQLDKSGLPSDRFFAERPEGSVSTLKIQRTQQEDSAVYLCASSLRRGQGARDTQYFGPGTRLTVL.